The TCR beta chain under discussion was sequenced for a study of shared clonotypes between healthy human individuals. The V gene lost 2 bases and the J gene lost 5 bases, with 12 bases spanning the gap. Germline CDR1 is SGHAT and CDR2 is FQNNGV. CDR3 size: 14 residues. Assay: immunoSEQ multiplex PCR; the TCRdb copy retains only in-frame clones and omits some. The top ten clones hold approximately 1.1% of a sample with over a million clones, more than 95% of them seen once. The clonotype was recovered from a man younger than 40 in good health. The chain uses TRBV11-2 and TRBJ2-5, with D unclear. The specimen was naive CD4+ T cells sorted from blood. Regarding subset: CD45RA+ positively selected. CDR3 DNA sequence: TGTGCCAGCAGCTTAAACCGAGGTGTGGAGACCCAGTACTTC. It translates to CASSLNRGVETQYF.